These 19 T cell receptor beta chains share one sample of origin, sequenced in a study of blood T cell dynamics during melanoma immunotherapy. This table comes from immunoSEQ multiplex PCR, and its TCRdb copy is limited to in-frame clones, with some not included. The sample shows under 11,000 clones, around 78% of them seen only once. Indicated time point: pre-treatment baseline. The source material was blood, sampled from a patient treated with checkpoint blockade. These receptors were taken from a human donor with melanoma.

This clone was detected only a few times. CDR3 protein: CASSLDFRRGGEQFF. CDR3 in DNA: TGTGCCAGCAGCTTAGATTTTAGGCGGGGCGGTGAGCAGTTCTTC. The chain links TRBV7-9 to TRBJ2-1, with D tentatively TRBD2 (6 bases). Germline loops: CDR1 SEHNR, CDR2 FQNEAQ (reference sequence). Deletions cut 1 base from V and 9 bases from J, with 16 bases between. This CDR3 contains 15 residues.

The rearrangement uses TRBV7-9 and TRBJ2-3; D is uncertain. V was shortened by 1 base and J by 2 bases, with 10 bases between the two germline ends. The CDR3 runs 15 residues. CDR1 is SEHNR, CDR2 FQNEAQ, per germline (reference sequence). The CDR3 is CASSLGRFYTDTQYF. In DNA, the CDR3 is TGTGCCAGCAGCTTAGGCAGGTTCTACACAGATACGCAGTATTTT. The full variable domain, with the rest looked up from reference TRBV7-9 and TRBJ2-3, is DTGVSQNPRHKITKRGQNVTFRCDPISEHNRLYWYRQTLGQGPEFLTYFQNEAQLEKSRLLSDRFSAERPKGSFSTLEIQRTEQGDSAMYLCASSLGRFYTDTQYFGPGTRLTVL.

CDR3 sequence: CASSLAGARRTDTQYF. DNA for the CDR3: TGTGCCAGCAGCTTAGCCGGGGCCAGACGCACAGATACGCAGTATTTT. The rearrangement uses TRBV7-9 and TRBJ2-3, with D possibly being TRBD1 or TRBD2 (5 bases each). Germline values: CDR1 SEHNR, CDR2 FQNEAQ (reference sequence). V shed 0 bases and J shed 1 base, with 11 bases lying between them. CDR3 length equals 16 residues.

V and J are TRBV2 and TRBJ2-1, with D perhaps TRBD2 (5 bases). The CDR3 extends over 13 amino acids. V gave up 3 bases and J gave up 5 bases, with 8 bases separating them. Germline V gives CDR1 SNHLY, CDR2 FYNNEI. CDR3 sequence: CASSEEVHNEQFF. Written as DNA, the CDR3 is TGTGCCAGCAGTGAGGAGGTTCACAATGAGCAGTTCTTC.

This chain connects TRBV19 to TRBJ2-5; 8 positions match TRBD1. This CDR3 has 14 amino acids. The V segment lost 9 bases and the J segment 5 bases; nucleotides outside the gene matches: 11. Germline V gene sequence: CDR1 LNHDA, CDR2 SQIVND (reference sequence). CDR3 in amino acids: CASYGQGSGETQYF. The CDR3 coding sequence is TGTGCCAGCTACGGACAGGGATCCGGGGAGACCCAGTACTTC.

The V and J genes are TRBV19 and TRBJ1-4; D is perhaps TRBD1 (6 bases). Germline CDR1 and CDR2: LNHDA and SQIVND (reference sequence). CDR3 length: 15 residues. V was cut by 5 bases and J by 2 bases, with 12 bases left in between. CDR3 in amino acids: CASSRQQGTNEKLFF. In nucleotides, the CDR3 is TGTGCCAGTAGTCGTCAACAGGGCACTAATGAAAAACTGTTTTTT.

CDR3 coding DNA: TGTGCCAGTAGTATTAGGGTACAGGGTGGACGAGACACTGAAGCTTTCTTT. Translated, it gives CASSIRVQGGRDTEAFF. The chain recombines TRBV19 with TRBJ1-1, with D perhaps TRBD1 (6 bases). Per germline, CDR1 LNHDA and CDR2 SQIVND (reference sequence). The ends were cut back, 3 bases at V and 3 bases at J, with 20 bases in the middle. This CDR3 region has 17 residues. Combining the CDR3 with reference TRBV19 and TRBJ1-1 gives the whole variable domain DGGITQSPKYLFRKEGQNVTLSCEQNLNHDAMYWYRQDPGQGLRLIYYSQIVNDFQKGDIAEGYSVSREKKESFPLTVTSAQKNPTAFYLCASSIRVQGGRDTEAFFGQGTRLTVV.

The chain uses TRBV18 and TRBJ2-3; 7 bases match TRBD2. This CDR3 has 15 amino acids. The germline gives CDR1 KGHSH, CDR2 LQKENI. V shed 3 bases and J 2 bases; nucleotides not matched to a gene: 5. The CDR3 DNA sequence: TGTGCCAGCTCACCGGTAAGCGGGGCCACAGATACGCAGTATTTT. Translating gives CASSPVSGATDTQYF.

This clone was recorded only once. Different DNA sequences within this sample yield the same CDR3. The chain employs TRBV28 and TRBJ1-2; no firm D call. Germline-derived CDR1 and CDR2 are MDHEN and SYDVKM. The CDR3 extends over 12 amino acids. V shed 3 bases and J shed 3 bases, with 5 bases lying between them. The DNA for the CDR3 is TGTGCCAGCAGTTTGGGGTACTATGGCTACACCTTC. Its translation is CASSLGYYGYTF.

The genes are TRBV7-2 and TRBJ1-4; 7 bases are a match to TRBD1. CDR1 is SGHTA and CDR2 is FQGNSA in the germline V gene. The V and J ends lost 2 bases and 8 bases, in that order; junction bases with no gene match: 8. The CDR3 extends over 15 amino acids. Here the CDR3 DNA reads TGTGCCAGCAGCTTAAGTCAGGGGGGGTCCGAAAAACTGTTTTTT. Encoded protein: CASSLSQGGSEKLFF.

This chain uses TRBV6-1 with TRBJ2-7; D perhaps matches TRBD1 (5 bases). The V end was cut by 5 bases, the J end by 1 base, with 12 bases between. CDR1 is MNHNS, CDR2 SASEGT, per germline. The length of the CDR3 is 14 residues. The CDR3 nucleotides read TGTGCCAGCAGTCTCGGACACTCTTCCTACGAGCAGTACTTC. Translation: CASSLGHSSYEQYF.

This chain links TRBV9 with TRBJ2-2, with D unresolved. Trimming pared 3 bases from V and 1 base from J, leaving 7 bases between. The germline V gene encodes CDR1 SGDLS and CDR2 YYNGEE. The CDR3 is 14 residues long. The CDR3 loop is CASSEGGNTGELFF. The CDR3 DNA sequence: TGTGCCAGCAGCGAGGGCGGGAACACCGGGGAGCTGTTTTTT.

The chain links TRBV6-5 to TRBJ1-1, with D possibly being TRBD1 (6 bases). The V end lost 6 bases, the J end lost 2 bases, and 13 bases lay between the germline ends. This CDR3 has 14 amino acids. Germline CDR1 is MNHEY and CDR2 is SVGAGI. The CDR3, as DNA: TGTGCCAGCAGCCGGGGGACACATAACACTGAAGCTTTCTTT. Its translation is CASSRGTHNTEAFF.

This sequence joins TRBV28 and TRBJ2-7, with 7 nucleotides matching TRBD1. V shed 2 bases, J shed 2 bases, and the junction held 9 bases outside the gene matches. Germline V gene data show CDR1 as MDHEN and CDR2 as SYDVKM. CDR3 length: 16 amino acids. The CDR3: CASSLRRQGVPYEQYV. The DNA for the CDR3 is TGTGCCAGCAGTTTAAGGAGGCAGGGGGTCCCCTACGAGCAGTACGTC.

The CDR3 loop reads CASSLAGGGLARKFF. In nucleotides, the CDR3 is TGTGCCAGCAGCTTAGCCGGGGGAGGGTTAGCGAGGAAGTTCTTC. The chain couples TRBV7-9 to TRBJ2-1; TRBD2 agrees at 7 bases. Trimming took 0 bases from V and 14 from J; bases not matched to a gene: 13. Germline V lookup: CDR1 SEHNR, CDR2 FQNEAQ (reference sequence). This CDR3 region has 15 residues.

The chain uses TRBV5-1 and TRBJ2-2; 7 bases match TRBD2. V lost 7 bases to trimming and J lost 1 base; unmatched junction nucleotides: 4. Germline V gene lookup returns CDR1 SGHRS and CDR2 YFSETQ. The CDR3 is made up of 14 amino acids. The CDR3 protein is CASRLAENTGELFF. CDR3 bases: TGCGCCAGCCGACTAGCAGAGAACACCGGGGAGCTGTTTTTT.

This chain joins TRBV9 and TRBJ2-3; 8 nucleotides line up with TRBD2. Losses at the gene ends were 0 bases for V and 6 bases for J; bases not matched to a gene: 12. This CDR3 contains 17 residues. CDR1 is SGDLS and CDR2 is YYNGEE in the germline V gene. CDR3 protein: CASSVAGGGTALDTQYF. The CDR3, as DNA: TGTGCCAGCAGCGTAGCGGGCGGGGGGACCGCGTTGGATACGCAGTATTTT.

This rearrangement joins TRBV7-8 to TRBJ2-6; a possible D gene is TRBD2 (6 bases). CDR1 is SGHVS and CDR2 is FQNEAQ in the germline V gene. V shed 0 bases and J shed 3 bases, with 15 bases lying between them. There are 18 residues in the CDR3. The CDR3 region has the DNA TGTGCCAGCAGCTTAGCGTACGGGGGAGGAATTGGGGCCAACGTCCTGACTTTC. It yields the protein CASSLAYGGGIGANVLTF.

The CDR3 is CASSRGKAFF. The CDR3 DNA sequence: TGTGCCAGCAGTAGGGGGAAGGCTTTCTTT. V usage is TRBV28 and J usage is TRBJ1-1; a possible D gene is TRBD1 (6 bases). CDR1 is MDHEN and CDR2 is SYDVKM in the germline V gene. The CDR3 is made up of 10 amino acids. V dropped 5 bases and J dropped 11 bases, with 9 bases sitting between them. The full variable domain, completed using reference TRBV28 and TRBJ1-1, is DVKVTQSSRYLVKRTGEKVFLECVQDMDHENMFWYRQDPGLGLRLIYFSYDVKMKEKGDIPEGYSVSREKKERFSLILESASTNQTSMYLCASSRGKAFFGQGTRLTVV.